These T cell receptor beta chains were read from a single sample in a study of lymphopenia after photon versus proton radiotherapy. Assay: immunoSEQ multiplex PCR; the TCRdb copy retains only in-frame clones and omits some. The profile shows roughly 67,000 clones, around 90% of them singletons. The starting material was peripheral blood, obtained from a patient treated with photon-based radiotherapy. Receptors were obtained from a woman in her seventies with pancreatic cancer. CDR3s leave out the opening cysteine and the closing phenylalanine or tryptophan.

J gene: TRBJ1-5; V gene: TRBV7-9; CDR3 protein: ASSRRGSNQPQH
J gene: TRBJ2-3; V gene: TRBV9; CDR3 protein: ASSALDRGLQDTQY
J gene: TRBJ1-1; V gene: TRBV5-4; CDR3 protein: ASRTDRLNTEAF
J gene: TRBJ1-1; V gene: TRBV20-1; CDR3 protein: SASGTEAF
J gene: TRBJ1-3; V gene: TRBV28; CDR3 protein: ASSFDTSGGNTIY
J gene: TRBJ2-1; V gene: TRBV5-1; CDR3 protein: ASSKGTSGSLHEQF
J gene: TRBJ2-7; V gene: TRBV28; CDR3 protein: ASSILPPGQGLIEQY
J gene: TRBJ2-1; V gene: TRBV2; CDR3 protein: ASRTGQGTDNEQF
J gene: TRBJ2-1; V gene: TRBV15; CDR3 protein: ATSRDVGQVSEQF
J gene: TRBJ2-3; V gene: TRBV5-1; CDR3 protein: ASSPGYNPTDTQY
J gene: TRBJ2-5; V gene: TRBV7-2; CDR3 protein: ASRRTRGGETQY